Presented here are 24 T cell receptor beta chains from one specimen sequenced in a study of post-analysis software for immune sequencing data. Whole-study results and caveats: Roughly five TRBV segments were more frequent in patients than controls; TRBV5-6, TRBV5-1 and TRBV20-1 belonged to this group.

Tagging with unique molecular identifiers was a feature of the TCR beta cDNA libraries. TCRdb re-called the PCR reads through MiXCR, storing one row per CDR3 protein. The table shows a few hundred thousand distinct CDR3 sequences, with about 40% occurring only once. For these TCRs, the target antigens are not known. The sequencing input was blood. Source of these receptors: a girl aged 5-17 years with multiple sclerosis.

The V gene is TRBV5-1, the J gene TRBJ2-7; D remains ambiguous. Germline CDR1 SGHRS, CDR2 YFSETQ. Trimming stripped 1 base from V and 4 bases from J, with 12 bases between. This CDR3 has 14 residues. CDR3: CASSLQTTNYEQYF. The CDR3 coding sequence is TGCGCCAGCAGCTTGCAGACGACGAATTACGAGCAGTACTTC. The full variable domain, its missing parts supplied by reference TRBV5-1 and TRBJ2-7, is KAGVTQTPRYLIKTRGQQVTLSCSPISGHRSVSWYQQTPGQGLQFLFEYFSETQRNKGNFPGRFSGRQFSNSRSEMNVSTLELGDSALYLCASSLQTTNYEQYFGPGTRLTVT.

The CDR3 loop reads CASSFQGPETDTQYF. CDR3 nucleotides: TGCGCCAGCAGCTTTCAGGGTCCGGAGACAGATACGCAGTATTTT. This chain joins TRBV5-1 and TRBJ2-3; TRBD1 might be the D (5 bases). V was trimmed by 2 bases and J by 3 bases, leaving 13 bases between them. Germline V gene lookup returns CDR1 SGHRS and CDR2 YFSETQ. The CDR3 contains 15 residues.

This chain connects TRBV20-1 to TRBJ1-4; the D gene is possibly TRBD1 (6 bases). Germline CDR1 DFQATT, CDR2 SNEGSKA (reference sequence). The CDR3 is 15 amino acids. The germline V and J ends were trimmed by 6 bases and 6 bases, with 20 bases remaining between them. The chain's CDR3 is CSATRRGGADEKLFF. CDR3 DNA: TGCAGTGCCACCCGACGGGGGGGCGCGGATGAAAAACTGTTTTTT.

The rearrangement links TRBV4-1 to TRBJ2-1; a possible D gene is TRBD1 (6 bases). Germline CDR1 reads MGHRA; CDR2 reads YSYEKL. There are 13 residues in the CDR3. The V gene lost 0 bases and the J gene lost 8 bases, with 8 bases spanning the gap. The CDR3 DNA follows: TGCGCCAGCAGCCAAGATCCAGGGGATGAGCAGTTCTTC. As protein: CASSQDPGDEQFF.

The chain recombines TRBV29-1 with TRBJ2-5, with unresolved D. The CDR3 is 13 amino acids. V was cut by 5 bases and J by 1 base, with 11 bases left in between. Germline V gene lookup returns CDR1 SQVTM and CDR2 ANQGSEA. The CDR3 nucleotides read TGCAGCGTTAAGGGATCCGCCCAAGAGACCCAGTACTTC. This encodes CSVKGSAQETQYF.

This clonotype was seen only a few times. A read error may account for a junction end that differs from germline. This chain links TRBV6-6 with TRBJ1-5, with a possible D match to TRBD1 (6 bases). Germline lookup yields CDR1 MNHNY and CDR2 SVGAGI (reference sequence). This CDR3 spans 14 amino acids. This chain's CDR3 is CAGRGGGSNQPQHF. As DNA, the CDR3 is TGTGCCGGCAGAGGGGGGGGGAGCAATCAGCCCCAGCATTTT.

This clonotype is judged medium-sized. The V and J genes are TRBV4-2 and TRBJ1-2; TRBD1 agrees at 9 bases. The CDR3 runs 16 residues. Germline values: CDR1 LGHNA, CDR2 YNFKEQ. The V gene end was trimmed by 4 bases and the J gene end by 0 bases; junction bases not matched to a gene: 6. The CDR3 protein is CASSPVWTGANYGYTF. As DNA, the CDR3 is TGTGCCAGCAGCCCAGTGTGGACAGGGGCTAACTATGGCTACACCTTC.

The sample holds many counts of this clonotype. The chain joins TRBV7-9 to TRBJ1-2, with TRBD1 as a possible D gene (6 bases). The CDR3 contains 13 residues. V lost 5 bases, J lost 8 bases, and 15 bases lay in between. Germline V gene data show CDR1 as SEHNR and CDR2 as FQNEAQ (reference sequence). DNA of the CDR3: TGTGCCAGCAGCCCCGGGGGGCTGCGGGGCTACACCTTC. Its protein is CASSPGGLRGYTF.

The chain combines TRBV5-1 with TRBJ1-1, with 8 nucleotides matching TRBD1. The germline CDR1 and CDR2 sequences are SGHRS and YFSETQ. The CDR3 loop spans 17 amino acids. V gave up 0 bases and J gave up 1 base; unmatched junction bases: 8. CDR3 coding DNA: TGCGCCAGCAGCTTGGGGGGGAATACAGGGGGGAACACTGAAGCTTTCTTT. Translating gives CASSLGGNTGGNTEAFF.

As to this clonotype: Possible read error: a much larger clone is one base away. CDR3 nucleotides: TGTGCCAGCGCGCCTCAGAGGGATGTGTTCGAGGCCCAGTACTTC. Translating gives CASAPQRDVFEAQYF. V and J are TRBV18 and TRBJ2-5; maybe TRBD2 (5 bases). V lost 8 bases and J 9 bases, leaving 25 bases between the germline ends. Germline assignment: CDR1 KGHSH and CDR2 LQKENI. The CDR3 sequence is 15 residues long.

This clonotype was counted ten times or more. V is TRBV5-5 and J is TRBJ1-6, with a weak D call TRBD1 (6 bases). This CDR3 contains 15 residues. CDR1 and CDR2 from the germline V gene are SGHKS and YYEKEE (reference sequence). Trimming took 0 bases from V and 8 from J, leaving 12 bases between them. CDR3 bases: TGTGCCAGCAGCTTGGGTCAGGGGCGTTATTCACCCCTCCACTTT. Its translation: CASSLGQGRYSPLHF.

This clonotype was counted ten times or more. The rearrangement uses TRBV6-5 and TRBJ2-3; D perhaps matches TRBD2 (6 bases). Germline V gene data show CDR1 as MNHEY and CDR2 as SVGAGI. Trimming stripped 6 bases from V and 2 bases from J, with 12 bases between. The CDR3 is 14 amino acids. CDR3 amino acids: CASSQLAATDTQYF. The CDR3 DNA reads as TGTGCCAGCAGCCAACTAGCCGCCACAGATACGCAGTATTTT.

The chain recombines TRBV3-1 with TRBJ2-1; no definite D call. Germline V gene sequence: CDR1 LGHDT, CDR2 YNNKEL (reference sequence). This CDR3 region has 14 residues. V dropped 2 bases and J dropped 10 bases, with 15 bases sitting between them. Here the CDR3 DNA reads TGTGCCAGCAGCCAATCCAGTAGGTGGGGAGAGCAGTTCTTC. This encodes CASSQSSRWGEQFF.

This clonotype was detected many times. This rearrangement joins TRBV9 to TRBJ2-2; 8 bases match TRBD2. Germline trimming cut 6 bases from V and 7 bases from J; bases unmatched to any gene: 11. The V gene's germline CDR1 is SGDLS and CDR2 YYNGEE. The CDR3 runs to 15 residues. The CDR3 spells CASNPRGGLHGELFF. The CDR3 nucleotides read TGTGCCAGCAATCCCCGGGGGGGGCTCCACGGGGAGCTGTTTTTT.

The chain employs TRBV7-9 and TRBJ2-1, with a possible D match to TRBD2 (6 bases). The length of the CDR3 is 15 residues. Trimming took off 1 base at V and 0 bases at J, with 7 bases between the two ends. Germline V gene data show CDR1 as SEHNR and CDR2 as FQNEAQ (reference sequence). Here the CDR3 reads CASSLGDFSYNEQFF. In nucleotides, the CDR3 is TGTGCCAGCAGCTTAGGGGACTTCTCCTACAATGAGCAGTTCTTC.

In nucleotides, the CDR3 is TGTGCCAGCAGTGACTACAGGGGCACTGAGCAGTTCTTC. Residues: CASSDYRGTEQFF. V is TRBV2 and J is TRBJ2-1; 7 bases line up with TRBD1. The V and J ends lost 3 bases and 9 bases, in that order; junction bases with no gene match: 5. The CDR3 is 13 residues long. Germline assignment: CDR1 SNHLY and CDR2 FYNNEI.

The chain combines TRBV18 with TRBJ1-5; D is ambiguous. Germline V lookup: CDR1 KGHSH, CDR2 LQKENI. The V end was cut by 2 bases, the J end by 2 bases, with 10 bases between. There are 15 residues in the CDR3. CDR3 DNA sequence: TGTGCCAGCTCACCAGAGGTCGCGGGCAATCAGCCCCAGCATTTT. This encodes CASSPEVAGNQPQHF.

This clonotype was seen only a few times. The rearrangement joins TRBV5-4 to TRBJ2-3, with 7 positions matching TRBD2. Germline V gene data show CDR1 as SGHNT and CDR2 as YYREEE (reference sequence). V shed 3 bases, J shed 4 bases, and the junction held 5 bases outside the gene matches. The CDR3 length is 14 residues. CDR3: CASSWTSDPDTQYF. The CDR3 coding sequence is TGTGCCAGCAGCTGGACTAGTGACCCAGATACGCAGTATTTT.

This clonotype has a count of ten or more. The chain carries TRBV2 and TRBJ1-5; no definite D call. V shed 8 bases and J shed 6 bases, with 8 bases lying between them. This CDR3 region has 11 residues. The germline gives CDR1 SNHLY, CDR2 FYNNEI. DNA of the CDR3: TGTGCCAGCGGGCGGCTTCAGCCCCAGCATTTT. Translated: CASGRLQPQHF.

The V call is TRBV7-8, the J call TRBJ1-4; 7 bases fit TRBD1. The J segment lost 5 bases and the V segment lost 1 base, leaving 7 bases of the junction unmatched. The germline CDR1 and CDR2 sequences are SGHVS and FQNEAQ. This CDR3 has 16 amino acids. The CDR3 nucleotides read TGTGCCAGCAGCTTAGTAGGACAGGCTGGAAATGAAAAACTGTTTTTT. It encodes CASSLVGQAGNEKLFF.

This clonotype was counted a few times. The gene calls are TRBV3-1 and TRBJ2-4; 7 bases fit TRBD2. The CDR3 is 17 residues long. With V trimmed by 4 bases and J by 8 bases, 17 bases remained unmatched. CDR1 is LGHDT and CDR2 is YNNKEL in the germline V gene (reference sequence). The CDR3 spells CASSLARDAGRRDIQYF. In DNA form, the CDR3 reads TGTGCCAGCAGCCTAGCCCGTGACGCCGGGAGGAGGGACATTCAGTACTTC.

Only one count was recorded for this clonotype. The junction shows a germline mismatch at one end, possibly a read error. The chain is built from TRBV5-1 and TRBJ2-2; no clear D gene. Germline-derived CDR1 and CDR2 are SGHRS and YFSETQ. This CDR3 is 15 amino acids long. The CDR3 nucleotides read TGCGCCAACAGCTTGGAAAAAACGAGGACCGGGGAGCTGTTTTTT. Protein sequence: CANSLEKTRTGELFF. The full variable domain, rest sourced from reference TRBV5-1 and TRBJ2-2, is KAGVTQTPRYLIKTRGQQVTLSCSPISGHRSVSWYQQTPGQGLQFLFEYFSETQRNKGNFPGRFSGRQFSNSRSEMNVSTLELGDSALYLCANSLEKTRTGELFFGEGSRLTVL.

V and J are TRBV7-9 and TRBJ1-1; D is unclear. This CDR3 has 13 amino acids. CDR1 SEHNR and CDR2 FQNEAQ come from the germline V gene (reference sequence). Trimming shortened V by 6 bases and J by 0 bases, and 8 bases separated the two germline ends. CDR3: CASRAMVNTEAFF. The CDR3 DNA sequence: TGTGCCAGCAGGGCGATGGTGAACACTGAAGCTTTCTTT.

This clonotype was counted ten times or more. V is TRBV15 and J is TRBJ2-3, with TRBD2 as a possible D gene (5 bases). V lost 5 bases and J 1 base, leaving 7 bases between the germline ends. Germline V gene data show CDR1 as LNHNV and CDR2 as YYDKDF (reference sequence). This CDR3 spans 13 amino acids. Written as DNA, the CDR3 is TGTGCCACCAGCGGGCGGGGCACAGATACGCAGTATTTT. This encodes CATSGRGTDTQYF.